This T cell receptor beta chain came from a study of shared clonotypes between healthy human individuals. Study observations and caveats: Naive subsets generally had larger estimated richness than memory subsets.

Terminally differentiated effector memory CD45RA+ cells were left out of the naive CD8 fraction, which was CD45RO-negative and positively selected for CCR7. Assay: immunoSEQ multiplex PCR; the TCRdb copy retains only in-frame clones and omits some. The sample lists millions of clones, under 95% occurring once. Only a few counts were recorded for this clone. The antigen is unknown. Per germline, CDR1 MGHDK and CDR2 SYGVNS. V gave up 2 bases and J gave up 4 bases, with 8 bases separating them. CDR3 length equals 14 residues. Sequencing input: naive CD8+ T cells from PBMCs. The receptor was isolated from a man younger than 35 in good health. Some clones in this sample may be carry-over from other donors' samples. This chain uses TRBV25-1 with TRBJ1-4; D not certain. The CDR3 DNA reads TGTGCCAGCAGTGAAGGGCAAATTAATGAAAAACTGTTTTTT. Its protein product is CASSEGQINEKLFF.